Listed here are 13 T cell receptor beta chains from one sample, sequenced in a study of human T cells and chemical hapten exposure. Documented time point: pre-sensitization, week 0. As to treatment: therapeutic diphenylcyclopropenone sensitization with weekly scalp DPC. One entry per CDR3 protein results from TCRdb running MiXCR on the RACE reads. The sample lists 99,000 or so distinct CDR3 sequences; 10% to 13% were seen once. The sample consisted of whole blood, taken in connection with sensitization to the hapten diphenylcyclopropenone (DPC). These receptors were taken from a woman between 55 and 75 years old with alopecia areata. Some clones in this sample may be carry-over from other donors' samples.

In its sample, this clonotype was seen a few times. The chain uses TRBV5-1 and TRBJ2-1; 13 nucleotides agree with TRBD2. The CDR3 is 18 residues long. The J segment lost 5 bases and the V segment lost 4 bases, leaving 12 bases of the junction unmatched. CDR1 is SGHRS and CDR2 is YFSETQ in the germline V gene. Here the CDR3 reads CASSDAPGLAGPNNEQFF. The CDR3 nucleotides read TGCGCCAGCAGCGACGCCCCGGGACTAGCGGGGCCCAACAATGAGCAGTTCTTC.

This clonotype was picked up a small number of times. The V call is TRBV6-1, the J call TRBJ2-1; 7 bases are shared with TRBD2. The CDR3 length is 15 residues. The ends lost 10 bases at V and 12 bases at J; junction bases unmatched: 21. The germline V gene encodes CDR1 MNHNS and CDR2 SASEGT. The CDR3 loop reads CATSERGLPFGRQFF. In nucleotides, the CDR3 is TGTGCCACCTCAGAGCGGGGCCTGCCTTTTGGCCGGCAGTTCTTC.

This clonotype was counted many times. The rearrangement joins TRBV2 to TRBJ1-4, with D possibly matching TRBD1 (5 bases). Germline V gene lookup returns CDR1 SNHLY and CDR2 FYNNEI. The germline V and J ends were trimmed by 6 bases and 2 bases, with 13 bases remaining between them. The CDR3 is 15 amino acids. CDR3 DNA sequence: TGTGCCAGCAGCGGGTCGACAGTCACTAATGAAAAACTGTTTTTT. Its protein is CASSGSTVTNEKLFF. The variable domain in full, with the rest retrieved from reference TRBV2 and TRBJ1-4, is EPEVTQTPSHQVTQMGQEVILRCVPISNHLYFYWYRQILGQKVEFLVSFYNNEISEKSEIFDDQFSVERPDGSNFTLKIRSTKLEDSAMYFCASSGSTVTNEKLFFGSGTQLSVL.

The chain links TRBV10-2 to TRBJ1-2; D is undetermined. Germline V gives CDR1 WSHSY, CDR2 SAAADI. The CDR3 is 13 amino acids. Trimming shortened V by 4 bases and J by 6 bases, and 12 bases separated the two germline ends. CDR3: CASSGGRENGYTF. In nucleotides, the CDR3 is TGCGCCAGCAGTGGGGGAAGGGAAAATGGCTACACCTTC.

Here the CDR3 DNA reads TGCGCCAGCACCCTCACCTCGAACACCGGGGAGCTGTTTTTT. This sequence encodes CASTLTSNTGELFF. The chain employs TRBV5-1 and TRBJ2-2; D is ambiguous. Trimming took off 6 bases at V and 0 bases at J, with 9 bases between the two ends. The CDR3 consists of 14 residues. Germline-derived CDR1 and CDR2 are SGHRS and YFSETQ. Variable domain in full (rest from reference TRBV5-1 and TRBJ2-2): KAGVTQTPRYLIKTRGQQVTLSCSPISGHRSVSWYQQTPGQGLQFLFEYFSETQRNKGNFPGRFSGRQFSNSRSEMNVSTLELGDSALYLCASTLTSNTGELFFGEGSRLTVL.

The V call is TRBV7-9, the J call TRBJ2-7, with D possibly being TRBD1 (6 bases). The CDR3 extends over 16 amino acids. Per germline, CDR1 SEHNR and CDR2 FQNEAQ (reference sequence). V lost 3 bases to trimming and J lost 3 bases, with 18 bases between them. CDR3 in amino acids: CASSLWDTPRDYEQYF. The CDR3 DNA sequence: TGTGCCAGCAGCTTGTGGGACACACCTAGAGACTACGAGCAGTACTTC.

This clonotype was seen ten or more times. The CDR3 protein is CASSGVREQFF. CDR3 coding DNA: TGTGCCAGCAGCGGAGTCAGAGAGCAGTTCTTC. V is TRBV21-1 and J is TRBJ2-1. TRBV21-1 is a pseudogene locus. The CDR3 sequence is 11 residues long.

This clonotype was seen a handful of times. The chain recombines TRBV9 with TRBJ1-2; no clear D. The ends were cut back, 3 bases at V and 8 bases at J, with 8 bases in the middle. This CDR3 is built from 11 residues. Germline CDR1 is SGDLS and CDR2 is YYNGEE. The CDR3 loop is CASSDWGGYTF. In DNA form, the CDR3 reads TGTGCCAGCAGCGACTGGGGAGGCTACACCTTC.

This clonotype was counted at least ten times. This chain joins TRBV11-2 and TRBJ1-3; 7 bases line up with TRBD1. V lost 5 bases, J lost 8 bases, and 3 bases stayed unmatched. In germline, CDR1 is SGHAT, CDR2 FQNNGV. The CDR3 contains 12 residues. The CDR3 nucleotides read TGTGCCAGCAGCAAAGGGGGCTACACCATATATTTT. Encoded protein: CASSKGGYTIYF.

This clonotype was recorded many times. The V and J genes are TRBV3-1 and TRBJ2-5; no definite D call. This CDR3 region has 14 residues. Germline assignment: CDR1 LGHDT and CDR2 YNNKEL (reference sequence). Trimming shortened V by 0 bases and J by 2 bases, and 7 bases separated the two germline ends. Here the CDR3 reads CASSQDLAQETQYF. CDR3 DNA sequence: TGTGCCAGCAGCCAAGATCTTGCTCAAGAGACCCAGTACTTC.

This clonotype was detected only a few times. The V call is TRBV5-1, the J call TRBJ1-6; D is uncertain. The CDR3 has 14 residues. V was pared by 2 bases and J by 6 bases, with 9 bases between. CDR1 is SGHRS and CDR2 is YFSETQ in the germline V gene. The CDR3 sequence is CASSFGPGNSPLHF. The CDR3 DNA reads as TGCGCCAGCAGCTTCGGGCCCGGTAATTCACCCCTCCACTTT. Drawing the rest from reference TRBV5-1 and TRBJ1-6, the complete variable domain is KAGVTQTPRYLIKTRGQQVTLSCSPISGHRSVSWYQQTPGQGLQFLFEYFSETQRNKGNFPGRFSGRQFSNSRSEMNVSTLELGDSALYLCASSFGPGNSPLHFGNGTRLTVT.

This clonotype has at least ten counts. The rearrangement uses TRBV25-1 and TRBJ1-2, with TRBD1 identical over 9 bases. The V and J ends lost 7 bases and 0 bases, in that order; junction bases with no gene match: 9. Germline lookup yields CDR1 MGHDK and CDR2 SYGVNS. This CDR3 spans 16 amino acids. CDR3 residues: CASIFGQGIANYGYTF. CDR3 in DNA: TGTGCCAGCATCTTCGGACAGGGGATAGCTAACTATGGCTACACCTTC.

The gene calls are TRBV5-6 and TRBJ2-5, with D perhaps TRBD1 or TRBD2 (5 bases each). V lost 2 bases to trimming and J lost 4 bases, with 12 bases between them. CDR1 and CDR2 (germline): SGHDT, YYEEEE. CDR3 size: 14 residues. The CDR3 here is CASSFAGTVETQYF. CDR3 bases: TGTGCCAGCAGCTTTGCCGGGACGGTAGAGACCCAGTACTTC.